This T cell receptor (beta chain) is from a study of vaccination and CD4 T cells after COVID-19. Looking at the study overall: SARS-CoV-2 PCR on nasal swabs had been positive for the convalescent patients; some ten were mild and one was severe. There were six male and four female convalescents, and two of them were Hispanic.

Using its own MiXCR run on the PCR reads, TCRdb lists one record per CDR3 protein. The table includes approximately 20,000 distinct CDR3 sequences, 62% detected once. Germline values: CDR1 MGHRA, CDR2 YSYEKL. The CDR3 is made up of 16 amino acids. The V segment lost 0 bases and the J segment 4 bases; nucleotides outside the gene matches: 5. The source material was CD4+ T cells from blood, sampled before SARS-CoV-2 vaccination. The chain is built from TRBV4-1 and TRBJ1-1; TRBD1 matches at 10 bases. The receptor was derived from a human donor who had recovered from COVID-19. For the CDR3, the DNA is TGCGCCAGCAGCCAAGATAAGGGACAGGGGATCACTGAAGCTTTCTTT. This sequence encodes CASSQDKGQGITEAFF.